This entry concerns a single TCR beta chain. Germline values: CDR1 LNHDA, CDR2 SQIVND (reference sequence). This CDR3 is 17 amino acids long. Trimming removed 2 bases at V and 3 bases at J, with 19 bases between. The data are from a study of blood T cell repertoires in COVID-19. Study overall: Italy, Spain and the United States were the sources of the convalescent and acute COVID-19 samples. Sources were T cells, B-cell-depleted T cells, or PBMCs; the material itself was cDNA or gDNA.

Authors' analysis steps: Estimation of nucleated cell counts was performed using reference gene primer amplification. Profiled with immunoSEQ multiplex PCR; TCRdb holds only in-frame clones, not every one. V and J calls and clone size follow that table, whereas D and trimming were derived from the DNA. The repertoire holds about 33,000 clones, with less than 80% as singletons. V is TRBV19 and J is TRBJ1-2; tentative D call: TRBD1 (5 bases). The sequencing sample was made of peripheral blood. The source is a man older than 75 with acute or convalescent COVID-19. The CDR3 region is CASSIRRGRRSYYGYTF. The CDR3 bases are TGTGCCAGTAGTATAAGGAGGGGCAGGAGGTCATACTATGGCTACACCTTC.